This entry concerns a single T cell receptor (beta chain). Its antigen is currently unknown. Germline CDR1 is MNHEY and CDR2 is SVGAGI. Trimming removed 0 bases from V and 7 bases from J, with 16 bases in between. The CDR3 has 16 residues. The sample belongs to a study of OX40 agonist ivuxolimab in advanced cancers. The overall study: The study treated patients with ivuxolimab, an agonistic anti-OX40 (CD134) antibody. Hepatocellular carcinoma, melanoma, renal cell or head and neck cancer affected the dose-escalation patients. Aged roughly 20 to 79 with a mean of approximately 60 years, they were less than 90% male.

Clones were sequenced by immunoSEQ multiplex PCR, and TCRdb holds only the in-frame ones, with some missing. The sample comprises tens of thousands of clones, 80% to 90% of which are singletons, and under 2% rests with the top ten. The study's findings and limits: At doses 0.1 to 3.0 mg/kg, CD4+ and CD8+ clones expanded.

The TCR sequence derives from an adult with an advanced solid tumor such as melanoma, head and neck, liver or kidney cancer. The chain recombines TRBV6-5 with TRBJ1-5; no firm D call. The sample here was CD4+ or CD8+ T cells sorted from blood, taken in a trial of the OX40 agonist ivuxolimab. CDR3 sequence (DNA): TGTGCCAGCAGTTACTCACCCTCATTTACTGGGCAGCCCCAGCATTTT. It encodes CASSYSPSFTGQPQHF.